Below, one TCR beta chain is given with its context. The antigen remains unidentified. The treatment denotes: over 15 received Ad26.COV2.S at low or high dose, single or two shots; roughly five received placebo; per-sample allocation not given. On day 63 after the first injection, vaccine and placebo recipients gave samples. Adults aged 18-55 years in Boston included the donor. An Ad26 vector that expressed Wuhan-strain SARS-CoV-2 spike constituted the vaccine. This specimen belongs to a study of Ad26.COV2.S vaccination and SARS-CoV-2 variants. The assay was immunoSEQ multiplex PCR, and TCRdb's table has in-frame clones only and misses some. The data hold 200,000 to 250,000 clones, with around nine tenths observed a single time. General observations from the study: Total T cell responses may have been underestimated by the TCR breadth and depth analyses. Non-spike TCR breadth was similar in vaccine and placebo recipients.

The CDR3 runs 13 residues. V gave up 2 bases and J gave up 6 bases, with 10 bases separating them. Germline assignment: CDR1 LGHDT and CDR2 YNNKEL (reference sequence). The sequence came from a person aged 18-65 years who received the Ad26.COV2.S COVID-19 vaccine or a placebo. This chain connects TRBV3-1 (or the pseudogene TRBV3-2) to TRBJ2-5; D assignment may be TRBD1 or TRBD2 (5 bases each). The sequencing used peripheral blood, collected in a trial of Ad26.COV2.S vaccine versus placebo. Here the CDR3 reads CASSQTGPQTQYF. CDR3 nucleotides: TGTGCCAGCAGCCAAACGGGGCCGCAGACCCAGTACTTC.